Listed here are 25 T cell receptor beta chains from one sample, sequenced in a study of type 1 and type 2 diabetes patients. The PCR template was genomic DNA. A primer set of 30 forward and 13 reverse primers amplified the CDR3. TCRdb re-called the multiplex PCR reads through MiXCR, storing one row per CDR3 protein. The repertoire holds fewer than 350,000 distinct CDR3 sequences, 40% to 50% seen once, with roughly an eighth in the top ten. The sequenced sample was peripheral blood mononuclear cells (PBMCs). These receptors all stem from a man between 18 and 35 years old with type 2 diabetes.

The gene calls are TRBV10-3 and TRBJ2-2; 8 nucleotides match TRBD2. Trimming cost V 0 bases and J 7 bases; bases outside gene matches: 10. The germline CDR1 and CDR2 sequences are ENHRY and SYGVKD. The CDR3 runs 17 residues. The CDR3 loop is CAISESRIAGNFGELFF. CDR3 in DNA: TGTGCCATCAGTGAGTCAAGGATAGCGGGGAATTTCGGGGAGCTGTTTTTT.

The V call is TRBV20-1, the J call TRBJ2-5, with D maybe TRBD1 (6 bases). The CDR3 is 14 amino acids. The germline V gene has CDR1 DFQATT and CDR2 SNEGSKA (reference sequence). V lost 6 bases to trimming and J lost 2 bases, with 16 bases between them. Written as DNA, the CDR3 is TGCAGTGCCCGATCCGGGACATCTCAAGAGACCCAGTACTTC. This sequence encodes CSARSGTSQETQYF.

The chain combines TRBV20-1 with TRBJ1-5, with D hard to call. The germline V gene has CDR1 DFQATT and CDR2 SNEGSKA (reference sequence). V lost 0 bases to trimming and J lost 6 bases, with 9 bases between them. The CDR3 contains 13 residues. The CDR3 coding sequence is TGCAGTGCTAGAGATGTTGGGAGTCAGCCCCAGCATTTT. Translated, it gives CSARDVGSQPQHF.

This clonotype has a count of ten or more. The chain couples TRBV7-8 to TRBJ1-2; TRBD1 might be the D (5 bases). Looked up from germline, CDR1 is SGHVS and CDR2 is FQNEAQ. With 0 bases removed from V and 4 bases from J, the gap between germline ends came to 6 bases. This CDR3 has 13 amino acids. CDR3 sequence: CASSLAQGYGYTF. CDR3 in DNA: TGTGCCAGCAGCTTAGCGCAGGGCTATGGCTACACCTTC.

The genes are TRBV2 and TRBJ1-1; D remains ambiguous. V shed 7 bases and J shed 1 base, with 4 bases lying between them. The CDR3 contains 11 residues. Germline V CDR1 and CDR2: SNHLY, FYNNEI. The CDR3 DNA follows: TGTGCCAGCACCCAGAACACTGAAGCTTTCTTT. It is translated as CASTQNTEAFF. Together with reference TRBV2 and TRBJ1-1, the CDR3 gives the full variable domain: EPEVTQTPSHQVTQMGQEVILRCVPISNHLYFYWYRQILGQKVEFLVSFYNNEISEKSEIFDDQFSVERPDGSNFTLKIRSTKLEDSAMYFCASTQNTEAFFGQGTRLTVV.

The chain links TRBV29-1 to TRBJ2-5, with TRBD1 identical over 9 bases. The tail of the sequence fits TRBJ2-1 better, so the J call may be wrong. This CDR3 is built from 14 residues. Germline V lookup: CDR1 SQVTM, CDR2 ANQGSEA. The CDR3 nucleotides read TGCAGCGTTGAGGGGACAGGGCTATCCAATGAGCAGTTCTTC. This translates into CSVEGTGLSNEQFF.

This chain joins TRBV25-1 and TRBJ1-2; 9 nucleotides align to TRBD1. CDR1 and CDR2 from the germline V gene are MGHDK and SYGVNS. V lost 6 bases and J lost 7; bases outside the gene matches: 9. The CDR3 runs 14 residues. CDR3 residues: CASSVTGGAGGYTF. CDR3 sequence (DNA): TGTGCCAGCAGCGTCACAGGGGGCGCGGGTGGCTACACCTTC.

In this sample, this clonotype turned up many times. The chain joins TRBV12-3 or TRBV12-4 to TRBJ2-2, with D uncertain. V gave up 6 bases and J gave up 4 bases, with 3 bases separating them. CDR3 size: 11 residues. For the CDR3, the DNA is TGTGCCAGCAGAGTCACCGGGGAGCTGTTTTTT. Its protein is CASRVTGELFF.

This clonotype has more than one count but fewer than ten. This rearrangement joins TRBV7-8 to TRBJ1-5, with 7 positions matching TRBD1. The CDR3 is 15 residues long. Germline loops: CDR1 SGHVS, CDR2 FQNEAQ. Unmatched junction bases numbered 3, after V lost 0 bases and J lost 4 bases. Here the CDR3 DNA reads TGTGCCAGCAGCTTAGCCCCGACAGGGAATCAGCCCCAGCATTTT. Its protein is CASSLAPTGNQPQHF.

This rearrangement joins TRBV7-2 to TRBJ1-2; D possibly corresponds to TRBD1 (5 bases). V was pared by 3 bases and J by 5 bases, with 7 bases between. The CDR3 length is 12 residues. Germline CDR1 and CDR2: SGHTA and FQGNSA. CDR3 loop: CASSLRGYGYTF. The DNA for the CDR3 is TGTGCCAGCAGCTTGCGGGGGTATGGCTACACCTTC.

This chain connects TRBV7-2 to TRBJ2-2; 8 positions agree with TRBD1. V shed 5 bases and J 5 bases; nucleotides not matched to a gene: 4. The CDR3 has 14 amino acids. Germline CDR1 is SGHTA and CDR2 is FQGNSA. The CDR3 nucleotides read TGTGCCAGCAGCGGAGACAGGGGAACCGGGGAGCTGTTTTTT. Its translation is CASSGDRGTGELFF.

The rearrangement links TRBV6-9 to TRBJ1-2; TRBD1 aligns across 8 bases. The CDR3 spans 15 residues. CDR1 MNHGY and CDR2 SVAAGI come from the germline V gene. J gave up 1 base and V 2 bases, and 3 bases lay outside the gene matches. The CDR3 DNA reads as TGTGCCAGCAGTTATCCGGGACAGGTTAACTATGGCTACACCTTC. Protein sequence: CASSYPGQVNYGYTF.

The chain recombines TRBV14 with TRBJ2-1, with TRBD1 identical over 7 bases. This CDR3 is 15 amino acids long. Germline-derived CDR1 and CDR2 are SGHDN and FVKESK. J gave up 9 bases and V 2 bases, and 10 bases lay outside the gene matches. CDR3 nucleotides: TGTGCCAGCAGCCAAACCGGGACAGTTATAGCTGAGCAGTTCTTC. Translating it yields CASSQTGTVIAEQFF.

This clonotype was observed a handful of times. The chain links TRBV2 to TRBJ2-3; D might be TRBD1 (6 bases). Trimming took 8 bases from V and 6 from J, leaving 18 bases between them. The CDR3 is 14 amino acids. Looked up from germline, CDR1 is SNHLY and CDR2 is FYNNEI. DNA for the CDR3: TGTGCCAGCGAGCGCACAGGGTCAACGGATACGCAGTATTTT. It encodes CASERTGSTDTQYF.

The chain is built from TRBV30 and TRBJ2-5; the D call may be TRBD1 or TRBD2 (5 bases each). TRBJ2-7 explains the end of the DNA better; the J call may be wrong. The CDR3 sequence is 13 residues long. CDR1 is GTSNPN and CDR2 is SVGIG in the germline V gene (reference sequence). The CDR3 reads CAWTGSWLDEQYF. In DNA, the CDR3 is TGTGCCTGGACAGGGAGTTGGTTAGACGAGCAGTACTTC.

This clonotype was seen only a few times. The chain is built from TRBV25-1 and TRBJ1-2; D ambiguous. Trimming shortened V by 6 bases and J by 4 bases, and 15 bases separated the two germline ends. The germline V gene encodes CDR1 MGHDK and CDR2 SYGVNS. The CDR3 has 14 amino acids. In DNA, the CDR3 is TGTGCCAGCAGCCAACTGGCCCAGGTCTATGGCTACACCTTC. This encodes CASSQLAQVYGYTF.

The chain's CDR3 is CAWSVFQRQVVFYGYTF. CDR3 in DNA: TGTGCCTGGAGTGTCTTCCAACGACAGGTCGTTTTCTATGGCTACACCTTC. This chain connects TRBV30 to TRBJ1-2; D may be TRBD1 (6 bases). The CDR3 consists of 17 residues. Germline lookup yields CDR1 GTSNPN and CDR2 SVGIG (reference sequence). V lost 0 bases, J lost 4 bases, and 21 bases lay in between. Supplemented by reference TRBV30 and TRBJ1-2, the full variable domain reads SQTIHQWPATLVQPVGSPLSLECTVEGTSNPNLYWYRQAAGRGLQLLFYSVGIGQISSEVPQNLSASRPQDRQFILSSKKLLLSDSGFYLCAWSVFQRQVVFYGYTFGSGTRLTVV.

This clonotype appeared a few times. CDR3 in amino acids: CATDPGQGNSPLHF. For the CDR3, the DNA is TGTGCCACCGACCCGGGACAGGGTAATTCACCCCTCCACTTT. The chain is built from TRBV10-3 and TRBJ1-6; 9 bases are a match to TRBD1. There are 14 residues in the CDR3. Trimming cost V 10 bases and J 6 bases; bases outside gene matches: 7. Looked up from germline, CDR1 is ENHRY and CDR2 is SYGVKD.

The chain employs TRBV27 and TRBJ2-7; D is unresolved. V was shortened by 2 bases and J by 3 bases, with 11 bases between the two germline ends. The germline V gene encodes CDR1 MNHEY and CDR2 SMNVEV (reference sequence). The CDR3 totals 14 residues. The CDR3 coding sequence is TGTGCCAGCAGTTTAGTCCCATCCGGCTACGAGCAGTACTTC. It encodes CASSLVPSGYEQYF.

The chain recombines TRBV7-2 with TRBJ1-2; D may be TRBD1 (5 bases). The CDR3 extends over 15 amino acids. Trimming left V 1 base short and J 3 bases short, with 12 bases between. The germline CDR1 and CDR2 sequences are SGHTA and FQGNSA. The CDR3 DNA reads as TGTGCCAGCAGCTTAGTTCTAGGGGCTGACTATGGCTACACCTTC. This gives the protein CASSLVLGADYGYTF.

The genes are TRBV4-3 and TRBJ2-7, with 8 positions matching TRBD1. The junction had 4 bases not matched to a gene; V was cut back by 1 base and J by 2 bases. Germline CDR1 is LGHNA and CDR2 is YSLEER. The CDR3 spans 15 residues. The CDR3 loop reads CASSQGHRGTYEQYF. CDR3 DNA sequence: TGCGCCAGCAGCCAAGGACACAGGGGGACCTACGAGCAGTACTTC.

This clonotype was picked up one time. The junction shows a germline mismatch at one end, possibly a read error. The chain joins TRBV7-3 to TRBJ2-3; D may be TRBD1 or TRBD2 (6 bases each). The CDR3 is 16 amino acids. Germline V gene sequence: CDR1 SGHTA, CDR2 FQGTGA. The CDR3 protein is CASSLVVRGGTDTKYF. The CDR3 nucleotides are TGTGCCAGCAGCTTAGTGGTCAGGGGAGGCACAGATACGAAGTATTTT.

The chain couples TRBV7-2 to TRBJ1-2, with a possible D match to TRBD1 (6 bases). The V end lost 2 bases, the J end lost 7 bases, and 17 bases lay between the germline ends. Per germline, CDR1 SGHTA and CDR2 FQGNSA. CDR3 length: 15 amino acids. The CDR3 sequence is CASSLRRTAEAGYTF. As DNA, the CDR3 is TGTGCCAGCAGCTTACGACGGACAGCAGAGGCTGGCTACACCTTC.

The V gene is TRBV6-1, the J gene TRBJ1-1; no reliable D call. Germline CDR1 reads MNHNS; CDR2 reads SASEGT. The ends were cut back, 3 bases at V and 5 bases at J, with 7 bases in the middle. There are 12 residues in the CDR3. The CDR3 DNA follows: TGTGCCAGCAGTGATTCCAGAACTGAAGCTTTCTTT. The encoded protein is CASSDSRTEAFF.

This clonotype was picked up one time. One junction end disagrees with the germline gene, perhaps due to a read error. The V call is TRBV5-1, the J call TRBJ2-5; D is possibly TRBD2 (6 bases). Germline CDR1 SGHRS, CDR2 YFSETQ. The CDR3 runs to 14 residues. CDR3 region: CASSLEGGLETRYF. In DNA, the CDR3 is TGCGCCAGCAGCTTGGAGGGAGGATTGGAGACCCGGTACTTC.